Included here is one TCR beta chain sequence, with context. Its antigen remains unidentified. These data originate in a study of T-cell memory formation after mild COVID-19. Across the study: The study found TCR clusters largely donor specific. Points from the study as a whole: The study found contracting CD4+ clones mainly in CM and EM and contracting CD8+ clones in EMRA.

Libraries for TCRalpha and TCRbeta carried sample barcodes and unique molecular identifiers via 5'RACE. TCRdb processed the 5' RACE reads anew with MiXCR; each CDR3 protein has one entry. The table lists 150,000 to 200,000 distinct CDR3 sequences, around a sixth of them singletons. Germline values: CDR1 SGHTA, CDR2 FQGNSA. The CDR3 loop spans 17 amino acids. The ends were cut back, 5 bases at V and 3 bases at J, with 19 bases in the middle. The source of this sequence is a man in his late teens or twenties who had mild COVID-19 (a few samples of this study predate the infection). Cell type and time point are not known. The rearrangement links TRBV7-2 to TRBJ2-2; D ambiguous. Sequenced: PBMCs or a T cell subset sorted from them (not recorded which). The CDR3 region is CASSPQIRVADTGELFF. The DNA of the CDR3 is TGTGCCAGCAGCCCACAAATTCGGGTAGCCGACACCGGGGAGCTGTTTTTT.